This T cell receptor (beta chain) was obtained from a study of T cell repertoires in cytomegalovirus infection. Study background: It can be stated that public TCR beta signatures indicated CMV infection as well as a matching HLA type. Findings and caveats of the study: Summed public TCR beta family frequency identified CMV carriers bearing the relevant HLA.

TCRdb independently ran MiXCR on the reads; one entry per CDR3 protein. This repertoire shows hundreds of thousands of distinct CDR3 sequences, over 7.5% found once; its top ten account for about 3.9%. CDR3 length: 17 amino acids. V lost 1 base and J 5 bases, leaving 17 bases between the germline ends. The germline CDR1 and CDR2 sequences are SGHVS and FNYEAQ. This clonotype came up many times. Its antigen remains unknown. The chain uses TRBV7-6 and TRBJ2-2; D may be TRBD1 or TRBD2 (6 bases each). Sequences were obtained from PBMCs. This receptor was obtained from a human donor in good health (CMV status not recorded). Some clones in this sample may be carry-over from other donors' samples. CDR3 nucleotides: TGTGCCAGCAGCTTAGTGTGGGGGGCAGGAAGGACCGGGGAGCTGTTTTTT. This gives the protein CASSLVWGAGRTGELFF.